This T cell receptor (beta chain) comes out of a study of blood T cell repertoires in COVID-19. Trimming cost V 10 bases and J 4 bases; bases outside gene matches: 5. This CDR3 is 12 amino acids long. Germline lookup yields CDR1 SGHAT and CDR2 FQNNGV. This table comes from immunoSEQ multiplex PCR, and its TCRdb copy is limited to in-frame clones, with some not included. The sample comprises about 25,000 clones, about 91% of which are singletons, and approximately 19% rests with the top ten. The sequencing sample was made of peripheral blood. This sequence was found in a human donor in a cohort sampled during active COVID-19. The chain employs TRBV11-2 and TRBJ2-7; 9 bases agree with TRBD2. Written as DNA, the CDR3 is TGTGCCACGCGGGGGGGCCTATACGAGCAGTACTTC. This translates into CATRGGLYEQYF.